These T cell receptor beta chains were read from a single sample in a study of T-cell memory formation after mild COVID-19. TCRdb used MiXCR to reprocess the 5' RACE reads, holding one entry per CDR3 protein. The sample yields 200,000 to 250,000 distinct CDR3 sequences, approximately 10% seen once. Sample: PBMCs or a T cell subset sorted from them (not recorded which). All receptors come from a man between 18 and 29 years old who had mild COVID-19 (a few samples of this study predate the infection). Cell type and time point are not known. CDR3s include the opening cysteine and the closing phenylalanine or tryptophan. A D gene is named only where the DNA matches it firmly. Not all rows give a size; the values are once, few, many and, for expanded clones, a class.

TRBJ2-5	few	TRBD1	TRBV5-1	CASSGQGGLETQYF	TGCGCCAGCTCGGGACAGGGGGGTTTGGAGACCCAGTACTTC
TRBJ1-2	NA	TRBD1	TRBV7-9	CASSSMDRLEYGYTF	TGTGCCAGCAGCTCTATGGACAGGCTTGAATATGGCTACACCTTC
TRBJ2-1	many	NA	TRBV5-1	CASSLGAGSNEQFF	TGCGCCAGCAGCTTGGGAGCAGGGAGCAATGAGCAGTTCTTC
TRBJ1-4	NA	NA	TRBV5-1	CASSWGLATNEKLFF	TGCGCCAGCAGCTGGGGCCTTGCAACTAATGAAAAACTGTTTTTT
TRBJ1-1	many	NA	TRBV6-2/TRBV6-3	CASRRRPALRVGRDGEAFF	TGTGCCAGCAGACGGAGGCCAGCACTCAGGGTAGGACGGGACGGTGAAGCTTTCTTT
TRBJ2-3	few	TRBD2	TRBV4-3	CASSQRPAGGPDTQYF	TGCGCCAGCAGCCAGCGACCAGCGGGGGGGCCCGATACGCAGTATTTT
TRBJ1-1	few	NA	TRBV25-1	CASSNPGGKTEAFF	TGTGCCAGCAGTAACCCGGGGGGGAAGACTGAAGCTTTCTTT
TRBJ2-7	many	NA	TRBV2	CASSRQESHEQYF	TGTGCCAGCAGTCGACAGGAGTCTCACGAGCAGTACTTC
TRBJ1-1	few	TRBD1	TRBV6-2/TRBV6-3	CASSYGGQTLNTEAFF	TGTGCCAGCAGTTACGGGGGACAGACCTTGAACACTGAAGCTTTCTTT
TRBJ1-6	few	NA	TRBV5-1	CASSGTEGVSSPLHF	TGCGCCAGCAGCGGGACGGAGGGCGTAAGTTCACCCCTCCACTTT
TRBJ2-5	NA	NA	TRBV6-6	CASSYGGLEETQYF	TGTGCCAGCAGTTACGGTGGGTTAGAAGAGACCCAGTACTTC
TRBJ2-3	NA	NA	TRBV7-6	CASRTGSSTDTQYF	TGTGCCAGCAGAACCGGGTCCTCCACAGATACGCAGTATTTT
TRBJ2-1	NA	TRBD2	TRBV24-1	CATSDPTSGYSYNEQFF	TGTGCCACCAGTGACCCAACTAGCGGGTACTCCTACAATGAGCAGTTCTTC
TRBJ1-1	many	NA	TRBV29-1	CSVEGYTEAFF	TGCAGCGTTGAGGGGTACACTGAAGCTTTCTTT
TRBJ2-3	NA	NA	TRBV7-2	CASSTRPGWADTQYF	TGTGCCAGCAGCACAAGGCCAGGGTGGGCGGATACGCAGTATTTT
TRBJ2-7	few	TRBD1	TRBV2	CASSPGTGFFEQYF	TGTGCCAGCAGTCCCGGGACAGGGTTCTTCGAGCAGTACTTC
TRBJ2-3	many	TRBD2	TRBV11-2	CASSLLRLAGAFSTDTQYF	TGTGCCAGCAGCTTACTCCGTCTAGCGGGGGCCTTTAGCACAGATACGCAGTATTTT
TRBJ1-3	few	NA	TRBV5-1	CASSFDGTGNTIYF	TGCGCCAGCAGCTTTGACGGGACTGGAAACACCATATATTTT
TRBJ1-4	NA	NA	TRBV3-1	CASSPNSHSIGEKLFF	TGTGCCAGCAGCCCCAACAGCCACAGTATAGGCGAAAAACTGTTTTTT
TRBJ2-1	few	TRBD2	TRBV4-3	CASSQELAGVQFF	TGCGCCAGCAGCCAAGAACTAGCGGGGGTGCAGTTCTTC
TRBJ1-2	few	NA	TRBV6-5	CASISPGGNYGYTF	TGTGCCAGCATTTCTCCGGGCGGGAACTATGGCTACACCTTC
TRBJ2-7	NA	NA	TRBV21-1	CANSPTSYAYEQYF	TGTGCCAACTCCCCGACTAGCTATGCCTACGAGCAGTACTTC
TRBJ2-5	once	NA	TRBV28	CASSPRRGGPQETQYF	TGTGCCAGCAGCCCCCGGAGGGGGGGACCCCAAGAGACCCAGTACTTC
TRBJ2-2	NA	NA	TRBV20-1	CSASEGPGELFF	TGCAGTGCTAGCGAGGGGCCCGGGGAGCTGTTTTTT
TRBJ2-1	many	NA	TRBV5-5	CASSLAPGAYNEQFF	TGTGCCAGCAGCTTGGCCCCGGGTGCCTACAATGAGCAGTTCTTC
TRBJ2-2	NA	NA	TRBV2	CASRKAPSGGELFF	TGTGCCAGCAGAAAGGCCCCAAGTGGCGGGGAGCTGTTTTTT
TRBJ1-1	few	NA	TRBV7-8	CASSLGTAEAFF	TGTGCCAGCAGCTTAGGAACCGCTGAAGCTTTCTTT
TRBJ1-1	NA	NA	TRBV18	CASSTEQNTEAFF	TGTGCCAGCTCAACCGAGCAGAACACTGAAGCTTTCTTT
TRBJ2-2	few	TRBD1	TRBV2	CASSKDRFPSPGELFF	TGTGCCAGCAGTAAGGACAGGTTTCCAAGTCCCGGGGAGCTGTTTTTT
TRBJ2-1	NA	NA	TRBV7-2	CASSTEKYPLYNEQFF	TGTGCCAGCAGCACTGAGAAGTATCCACTCTACAATGAGCAGTTCTTC
TRBJ2-2	many	TRBD2	TRBV18	CASSPLSIAGYTGELFF	TGTGCCAGCTCACCACTCTCGATAGCGGGGTACACCGGGGAGCTGTTTTTT
TRBJ1-1	NA	TRBD1	TRBV2	CASSEWTGDSEAFF	TGTGCCAGCAGTGAATGGACAGGGGATTCTGAAGCTTTCTTT
TRBJ1-2	NA	NA	TRBV6-5	CASSSSHTYGYTF	TGTGCCAGCAGTTCGAGCCACACCTATGGCTACACCTTC
TRBJ1-5	NA	TRBD1	TRBV18	CASSPGQFNQPQHF	TGTGCCAGCTCACCGGGACAGTTCAATCAGCCCCAGCATTTT
TRBJ1-5	few	NA	TRBV6-5	CASSSPTGNQPQHF	TGTGCCAGCAGCTCCCCCACTGGGAATCAGCCCCAGCATTTT
TRBJ1-1	many	NA	TRBV7-8	CASSFLTEAFF	TGTGCCAGCAGCTTTTTGACTGAAGCTTTCTTT
TRBJ2-5	NA	NA	TRBV5-1	CASSYFGARETQYF	TGCGCCAGCAGCTACTTCGGGGCTAGAGAGACCCAGTACTTC
TRBJ2-1	few	TRBD2	TRBV11-2	CASSSFLRSGGEGNEQFF	TGTGCCAGCAGCTCGTTCCTCCGGAGCGGGGGGGAGGGCAATGAGCAGTTCTTC
TRBJ2-5	many	TRBD2	TRBV5-1	CASSFGGAQGETQYF	TGCGCCAGCAGCTTCGGGGGGGCCCAAGGGGAGACCCAGTACTTC
TRBJ2-3	NA	TRBD1	TRBV12-3/TRBV12-4	CATKPGTGAGDTQYF	TGTGCCACGAAGCCAGGGACAGGCGCGGGAGATACGCAGTATTTT
TRBJ2-2	many	NA	TRBV5-1	CASSLGQNTGELFF	TGCGCCAGCAGTCTAGGACAGAACACCGGGGAGCTGTTTTTT
TRBJ1-2	NA	NA	TRBV5-1	CASRIQSAPGGYTF	TGCGCCAGCAGGATACAGTCTGCCCCGGGGGGCTACACCTTC
TRBJ2-1	few	TRBD2	TRBV7-2	CASRGGPDVNEQFF	TGTGCCAGCCGGGGGGGGCCAGATGTCAATGAGCAGTTCTTC
TRBJ1-2	NA	TRBD1	TRBV29-1	CSVDLGQGFHRRGYTF	TGCAGCGTTGACTTAGGACAGGGCTTTCATCGTCGAGGCTACACCTTC
TRBJ2-7	NA	TRBD1	TRBV12-3/TRBV12-4	CASSWDRPYEQYF	TGTGCCAGCTCATGGGACAGACCCTACGAGCAGTACTTC
TRBJ2-7	NA	NA	TRBV4-3	CASSYFRDSPYEQYF	TGCGCCAGCAGCTATTTCCGAGACAGCCCCTACGAGCAGTACTTC
TRBJ1-2	NA	NA	TRBV11-2	CASSSPTGGYGYTF	TGTGCCAGCAGCTCCCCCACGGGGGGATATGGCTACACCTTC
TRBJ1-1	NA	NA	TRBV19	CASIKVSSKNTEAFF	TGTGCCAGTATAAAAGTGAGCAGCAAGAACACTGAAGCTTTCTTT
TRBJ1-2	many	TRBD1	TRBV18	CASSPDRDYGYTF	TGTGCCAGCAGTCCTGACAGGGACTATGGCTACACCTTC
TRBJ2-2	few	TRBD1	TRBV20-1	CSARTGGTGTGELFF	TGCAGTGCTCGAACCGGCGGGACAGGGACCGGGGAGCTGTTTTTT
TRBJ2-2	few	TRBD1	TRBV10-3	CAISETGGNTGELFF	TGTGCCATCAGTGAGACAGGGGGAAACACCGGGGAGCTGTTTTTT
TRBJ2-7	NA	NA	TRBV4-3	CASSQDAPGRQGVHEQYF	TGCGCCAGCAGCCAAGACGCCCCGGGACGGCAAGGAGTCCACGAGCAGTACTTC
TRBJ1-2	many	NA	TRBV6-5	CASSYREGGYTF	TGTGCCAGCAGTTATCGGGAGGGCGGCTACACCTTC